This is a list of T cell receptor beta chains from one sample in a study of T cell repertoires in aging, cancer and after chemotherapy. Each CDR3 protein is one row after TCRdb ran MiXCR on the multiplex PCR reads. The sample holds under 7,500 distinct CDR3 sequences; 25% to 35% are singletons and the top ten take about 7.3%. Specimen: blood. All receptors derive from a human donor with a blood cancer. Both conserved end residues are part of each CDR3. The D gene is left open where the match is weak. For some rows the clone size is stated as once, few or many, or as a class when expanded; others skip it.

TRBJ1-5	medium-sized	TRBV19	.	CASSPGTGNQPQHF	TGTGCCAGTTCACCCGGGACGGGCAATCAGCCCCAGCATTTT
TRBJ2-7	.	TRBV6-1	.	CASSPGGSHVYEQYF	TGTGCCAGCAGCCCAGGGGGGTCGCACGTTTACGAGCAGTACTTC
TRBJ2-7	.	TRBV6-6	.	CASSYLTPATYEQYF	TGTGCCAGCAGTTACTTGACGCCGGCGACCTACGAGCAGTACTTC
TRBJ2-4	.	TRBV5-1	TRBD2	CASSLSLAGVNIQYF	TGCGCCAGCAGCTTGTCCCTAGCGGGAGTGAATATTCAGTACTTC
TRBJ1-5	.	TRBV12-3/TRBV12-4	.	CASSLTGDNQPQHF	TGTGCCAGCAGTTTAACCGGGGACAATCAGCCCCAGCATTTT
TRBJ2-2	medium-sized	TRBV6-5	TRBD2	CASREARGTGELFF	TGTGCCAGCCGGGAGGCTAGAGGAACCGGGGAGCTGTTTTTT
TRBJ2-2	.	TRBV24-1	TRBD1	CATSDLGGTGDHTEELFF	TGTGCCACCAGTGATTTGGGTGGGACAGGGGATCACACCGAGGAGCTGTTTTTT
TRBJ2-7	few	TRBV6-5	.	CASSEEIWDFSEQYF	TGTGCCAGCAGTGAAGAGATCTGGGACTTCAGCGAGCAGTACTTC
TRBJ2-7	.	TRBV7-9	TRBD1	CASSSRDSYEQYF	TGTGCCAGCAGCTCCCGGGACAGCTACGAGCAGTACTTC
TRBJ2-7	few	TRBV20-1	.	CSARPPNRDGTYEQYF	TGCAGTGCTAGACCCCCCAACCGGGACGGTACCTACGAGCAGTACTTC
TRBJ2-3	.	TRBV20-1	.	CSAAYITDTQYF	TGCAGTGCTGCTTACATCACAGATACGCAGTATTTT